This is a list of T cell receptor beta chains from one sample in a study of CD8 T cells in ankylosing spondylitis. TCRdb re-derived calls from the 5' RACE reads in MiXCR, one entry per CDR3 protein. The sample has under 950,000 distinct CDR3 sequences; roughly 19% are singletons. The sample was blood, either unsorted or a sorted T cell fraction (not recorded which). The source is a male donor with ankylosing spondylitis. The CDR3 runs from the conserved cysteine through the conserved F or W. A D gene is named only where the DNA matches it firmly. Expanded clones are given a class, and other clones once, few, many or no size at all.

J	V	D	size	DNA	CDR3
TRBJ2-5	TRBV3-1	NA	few	TGTGCCAGCAGCCAAGAAGGGTCCGTTTGGGGTGAGACCCAGTACTTC	CASSQEGSVWGETQYF
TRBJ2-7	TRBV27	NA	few	TGTGCCAGCGGATTTTCGGGGGACGAGCAGTACTTC	CASGFSGDEQYF
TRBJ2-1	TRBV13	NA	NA	TGTGCCAGCAGCTTAGGTAGCGCGCGGGATGAGCAGTTCTTC	CASSLGSARDEQFF
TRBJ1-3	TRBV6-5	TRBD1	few	TGTGCCAGCAGTTCACAGGGGGAATGGTTGGACACCATATATTTT	CASSSQGEWLDTIYF
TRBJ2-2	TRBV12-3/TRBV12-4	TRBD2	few	TGTGCCAGCAGTACACGCCCGGGACTAGCAAGAAGATCCGGGGAGCTGTTTTTT	CASSTRPGLARRSGELFF
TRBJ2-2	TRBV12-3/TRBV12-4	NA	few	TGTGCCAGCACCTCACTGGGCGCCGGGGAGCTGTTTTTT	CASTSLGAGELFF
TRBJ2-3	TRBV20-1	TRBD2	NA	TGCAGTGCTACTCACCTAGCGGGAGGCACAGATACGCAGTATTTT	CSATHLAGGTDTQYF
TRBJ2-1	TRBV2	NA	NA	TGTGCCAGCAGTGAGGGGGCAGCAGACTACAATGAGCAGTTCTTC	CASSEGAADYNEQFF
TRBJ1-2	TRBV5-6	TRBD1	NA	TGTGCCAGCAGCGGGGGACCGGGACAGGGGTATGGCTACACCTTC	CASSGGPGQGYGYTF
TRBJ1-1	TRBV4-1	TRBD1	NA	TGCGCCAGCAGCCAGCGCGGGACAGGGGGAGCTTTCTTT	CASSQRGTGGAFF
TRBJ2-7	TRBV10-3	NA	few	TGTGCCATCAGCCCTGGGGGTAGTCTACCCCCCCACGAGCAGTACTTC	CAISPGGSLPPHEQYF
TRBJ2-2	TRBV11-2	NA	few	TGTGCCAGCAGCCACACCGCCGGGGAGCTGTTTTTT	CASSHTAGELFF